Each of the 7 T cell receptor beta chains below was sequenced from the same sample in a study of OX40 agonist ivuxolimab in advanced cancers. Libraries were prepared through the immunoSEQ multiplex PCR assay. TCRdb retrieved this table from immuneACCESS and kept in-frame rearrangements only. Not all clones are present; in checked studies, unresolved V genes account for under half, and no reason is known for the remainder. A total of tens of thousands of clones appear in this sample, more than 85% of them only once. The ten largest clones capture around 7% of the sample. Sequenced material: CD4+ or CD8+ T cells sorted from blood, taken in a trial of the OX40 agonist ivuxolimab. These receptors were obtained from an adult with an advanced solid tumor such as melanoma, head and neck, liver or kidney cancer.

This sequence joins TRBV21-1 and TRBJ1-2. TRBV21-1 is tagged as a pseudogene. CDR3 length: 19 residues. DNA of the CDR3: TGTGCCAGCAGCAAAGTTCGTTTGGGAAGCAGGAAGGGGGGCTGTGGCTACACCTTC. Its protein product is CASSKVRLGSRKGGCGYTF.

This clone was seen just once. The J gene is TRBJ2-7, the V gene TRBV4-2; D is uncertain. V was cut by 1 base and J by 5 bases, with 6 bases left in between. Germline V gives CDR1 LGHNA, CDR2 YNFKEQ. The CDR3 totals 12 residues. Here the CDR3 reads CASSQVENEQYF. CDR3 coding DNA: TGTGCCAGCAGCCAAGTTGAGAACGAGCAGTACTTC.

This chain uses TRBV6-5 with TRBJ1-4; D perhaps matches TRBD1 (5 bases). CDR1 is MNHEY and CDR2 is SVGAGI in the germline V gene. The V gene lost 5 bases and the J gene lost 3 bases, with 13 bases spanning the gap. The CDR3 has 15 amino acids. Written as DNA, the CDR3 is TGTGCCAGCAGTCACGGAGGGGCAGCTAATGAAAAACTGTTTTTT. It codes for CASSHGGAANEKLFF.

The V gene is TRBV5-4, the J gene TRBJ1-4; D is perhaps TRBD1 (5 bases). Germline assignment: CDR1 SGHNT and CDR2 YYREEE (reference sequence). The CDR3 sequence is 16 residues long. Trimming left V 4 bases short and J 0 bases short, with 13 bases between. The CDR3 region is CASSLDRAATNEKLFF. In DNA form, the CDR3 reads TGTGCCAGCAGCCTCGACAGAGCCGCAACTAATGAAAAACTGTTTTTT.

The chain has TRBV28 and TRBJ1-5, with unresolved D. CDR3 length equals 14 residues. Trimming removed 3 bases from V and 5 bases from J, with 11 bases in between. The germline gives CDR1 MDHEN, CDR2 SYDVKM. The CDR3 bases are TGTGCCAGCAGTTTGAGCAGGAGCCATCAGCCCCAGCATTTT. It specifies CASSLSRSHQPQHF.

Written as DNA, the CDR3 is TGTGCCAGCAGCGCCCCGGGACAAAACTCTGGAAACACCATATATTTT. Translating it yields CASSAPGQNSGNTIYF. This sequence joins TRBV9 and TRBJ1-3; possibly TRBD1 for D (6 bases). Trimming left V 3 bases short and J 0 bases short, with 13 bases between. The germline gives CDR1 SGDLS, CDR2 YYNGEE. This CDR3 is 16 amino acids long.

V and J are TRBV27 and TRBJ2-2; 12 nucleotides align to TRBD2. CDR1 is MNHEY and CDR2 is SMNVEV in the germline V gene (reference sequence). The CDR3 sequence is 17 residues long. V shed 6 bases and J 6 bases; nucleotides not matched to a gene: 11. CDR3 nucleotides: TGTGCCAGCAGCTGGAGACTAGCGGGAGTCTATTCCGGGGAGCTGTTTTTT. The encoded protein is CASSWRLAGVYSGELFF.